Only a few counts were recorded for the clone carrying this T cell receptor beta chain. Its antigen remains unidentified. All the people who gave samples were healthy bone marrow donors. This sample was taken from a study of cytomegalovirus exposure and HLA in healthy donors. Study-level background: One earlier analysis, a look at 180 million or so T cells, found fewer than 140 million unique TCR beta sequences. Study-level results: One cluster of highly shared sequence variants probably arose as a sequencing artifact. It was in a later analysis that TCR association rates were seen to vary by HLA locus, highest for DRB1 and lowest for HLA-C.

CDR1 and CDR2 (germline): ENHRY, SYGVKD. Trimming shortened V by 5 bases and J by 3 bases, and 19 bases separated the two germline ends. The CDR3 runs 16 residues. In the PCR, 60 Vbeta and 13 Jbeta primers were used. The table came from immunoSEQ multiplex PCR; TCRdb's copy has only in-frame clones and leaves some out. This table holds fewer than 200,000 clones, approximately 80% found once. This rearrangement joins TRBV10-3 to TRBJ1-1; D may be TRBD1 (6 bases). The sequencing input was PBMCs. The clonotype was recovered from a middle-aged man in good health and CMV-seronegative. CDR3 in amino acids: CAISKNRANEDTEAFF. The DNA for the CDR3 is TGTGCCATCAGTAAGAACAGGGCTAATGAAGACACTGAAGCTTTCTTT.